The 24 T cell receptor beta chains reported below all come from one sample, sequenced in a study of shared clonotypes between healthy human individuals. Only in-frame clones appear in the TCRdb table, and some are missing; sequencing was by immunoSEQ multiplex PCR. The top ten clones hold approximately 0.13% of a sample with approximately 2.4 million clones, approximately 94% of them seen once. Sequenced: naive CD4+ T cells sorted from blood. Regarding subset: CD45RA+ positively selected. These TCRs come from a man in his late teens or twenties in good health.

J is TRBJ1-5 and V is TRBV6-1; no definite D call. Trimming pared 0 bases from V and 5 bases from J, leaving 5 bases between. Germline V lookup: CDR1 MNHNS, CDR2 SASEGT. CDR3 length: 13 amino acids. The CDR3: CASSEARDQPQHF. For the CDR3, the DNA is TGTGCCAGCAGTGAAGCGCGGGATCAGCCCCAGCATTTT.

CDR3 residues: CASSFPPQGGTGELFF. CDR3 coding DNA: TGTGCCAGCAGCTTTCCCCCGCAGGGGGGCACCGGGGAGCTGTTTTTT. The chain combines TRBV5-4 with TRBJ2-2; D possibly corresponds to TRBD1 (7 bases). The CDR3 is made up of 16 amino acids. The V end was cut by 2 bases, the J end by 4 bases, with 15 bases between. Germline values: CDR1 SGHNT, CDR2 YYREEE (reference sequence).

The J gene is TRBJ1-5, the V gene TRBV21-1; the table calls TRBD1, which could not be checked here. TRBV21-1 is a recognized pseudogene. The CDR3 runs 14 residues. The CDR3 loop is CASSKFRSNQPQHF. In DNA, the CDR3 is TGTGCCAGCAGCAAATTCAGGAGCAATCAGCCCCAGCATTTT.

In DNA, the CDR3 is TGTGCCAGCAGCGTAGGAGGGGGGTCCGTAGGCTACACCTTC. This encodes CASSVGGGSVGYTF. The V call is TRBV9, the J call TRBJ1-2; weak D call: TRBD1 (6 bases). CDR3 length equals 14 residues. Germline CDR1 is SGDLS and CDR2 is YYNGEE. V gave up 0 bases and J gave up 8 bases, with 14 bases separating them.

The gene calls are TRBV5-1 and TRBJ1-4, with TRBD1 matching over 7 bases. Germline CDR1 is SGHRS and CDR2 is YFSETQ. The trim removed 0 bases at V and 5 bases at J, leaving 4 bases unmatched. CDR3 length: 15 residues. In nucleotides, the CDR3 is TGCGCCAGCAGCTTGGAGACAGGGAAGAATGAAAAACTGTTTTTT. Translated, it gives CASSLETGKNEKLFF.

The CDR3 protein is CASRPQGHYEQYF. In nucleotides, the CDR3 is TGTGCCAGCCGTCCCCAGGGGCACTACGAGCAGTACTTC. J is TRBJ2-7 and V is TRBV6-5, with D perhaps matching TRBD1 (6 bases). V dropped 8 bases and J dropped 3 bases, with 14 bases sitting between them. Germline CDR1 and CDR2: MNHEY and SVGAGI. The CDR3 runs to 13 residues.

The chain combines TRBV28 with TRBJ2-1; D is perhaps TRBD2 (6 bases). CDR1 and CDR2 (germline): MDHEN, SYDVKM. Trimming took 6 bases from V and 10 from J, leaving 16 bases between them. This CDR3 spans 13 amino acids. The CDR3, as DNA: TGTGCCAGCAGGCCCCCACTAGCAGGGGAGCAGTTCTTC. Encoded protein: CASRPPLAGEQFF.

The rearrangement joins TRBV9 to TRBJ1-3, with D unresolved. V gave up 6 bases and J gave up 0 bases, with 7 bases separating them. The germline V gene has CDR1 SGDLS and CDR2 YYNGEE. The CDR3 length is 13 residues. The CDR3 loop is CASTLGSGNTIYF. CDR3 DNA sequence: TGTGCCAGCACCCTGGGCTCTGGAAACACCATATATTTT. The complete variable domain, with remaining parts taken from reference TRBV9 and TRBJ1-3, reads DSGVTQTPKHLITATGQRVTLRCSPRSGDLSVYWYQQSLDQGLQFLIQYYNGEERAKGNILERFSAQQFPDLHSELNLSSLELGDSALYFCASTLGSGNTIYFGEGSWLTVV.

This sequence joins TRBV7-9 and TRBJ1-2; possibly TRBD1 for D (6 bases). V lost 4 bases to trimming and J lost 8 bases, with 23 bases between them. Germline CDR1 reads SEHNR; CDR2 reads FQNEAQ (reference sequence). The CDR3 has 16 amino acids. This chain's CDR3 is CASSSATTGFVRGYTF. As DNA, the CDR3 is TGTGCCAGCAGCTCCGCCACCACAGGGTTTGTGCGGGGCTACACCTTC.

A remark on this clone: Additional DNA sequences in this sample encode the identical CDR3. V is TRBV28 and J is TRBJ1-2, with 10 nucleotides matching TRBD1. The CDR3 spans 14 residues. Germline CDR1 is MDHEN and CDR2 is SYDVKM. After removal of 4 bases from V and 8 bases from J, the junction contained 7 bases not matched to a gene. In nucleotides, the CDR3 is TGTGCCAGCAGTTCCCCGGGACAGGGGACCGGCTACACCTTC. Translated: CASSSPGQGTGYTF.

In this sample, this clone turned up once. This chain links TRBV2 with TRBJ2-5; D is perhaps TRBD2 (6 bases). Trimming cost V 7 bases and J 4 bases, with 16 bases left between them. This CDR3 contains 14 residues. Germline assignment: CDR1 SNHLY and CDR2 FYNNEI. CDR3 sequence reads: CASTTTLGGETQYF. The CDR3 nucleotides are TGTGCCAGCACTACTACCCTGGGGGGAGAGACCCAGTACTTC.

This CDR3 is CSVGHTVTQYF. Here the CDR3 DNA reads TGCAGCGTTGGACATACTGTTACGCAGTATTTT. This sequence joins TRBV29-1 and TRBJ2-3, with D uncertain. The CDR3 is 11 amino acids. The V end lost 4 bases, the J end lost 8 bases, and 10 bases lay between the germline ends. The germline V gene encodes CDR1 SQVTM and CDR2 ANQGSEA.

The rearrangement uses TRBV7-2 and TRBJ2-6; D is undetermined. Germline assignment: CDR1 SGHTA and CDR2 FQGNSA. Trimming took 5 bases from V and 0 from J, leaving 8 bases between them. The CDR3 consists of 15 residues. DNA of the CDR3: TGTGCCAGCAGCCATGATGTCTCTGGGGCCAACGTCCTGACTTTC. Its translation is CASSHDVSGANVLTF.

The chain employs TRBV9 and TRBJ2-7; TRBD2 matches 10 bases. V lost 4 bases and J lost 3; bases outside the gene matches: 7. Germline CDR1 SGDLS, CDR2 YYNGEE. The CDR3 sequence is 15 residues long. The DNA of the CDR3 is TGTGCCAGCAGCCCCACACTAGCGGGATACTACGAGCAGTACTTC. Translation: CASSPTLAGYYEQYF.

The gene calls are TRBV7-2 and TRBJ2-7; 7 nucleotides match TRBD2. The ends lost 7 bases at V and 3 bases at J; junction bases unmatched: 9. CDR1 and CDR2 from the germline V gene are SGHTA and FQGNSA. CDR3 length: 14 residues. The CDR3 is CASTLGGGGYEQYF. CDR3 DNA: TGTGCCAGCACCCTGGGGGGGGGAGGCTACGAGCAGTACTTC.

CDR3 sequence: CASSEAGGRELFF. DNA of the CDR3: TGTGCCAGCAGTGAAGCGGGAGGAAGGGAGCTGTTTTTT. This sequence joins TRBV2 and TRBJ2-2, with D possibly matching TRBD2 (6 bases). V dropped 0 bases and J dropped 9 bases, with 8 bases sitting between them. The CDR3 loop spans 13 amino acids. Germline loops: CDR1 SNHLY, CDR2 FYNNEI.

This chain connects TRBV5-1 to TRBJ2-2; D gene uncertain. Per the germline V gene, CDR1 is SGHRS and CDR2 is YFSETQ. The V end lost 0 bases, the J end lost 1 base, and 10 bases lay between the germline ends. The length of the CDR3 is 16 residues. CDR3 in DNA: TGCGCCAGCAGCTTGGCCTCGTTCGTGAACACCGGGGAGCTGTTTTTT. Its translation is CASSLASFVNTGELFF.

CDR3 residues: CASSADEGYTF. The DNA for the CDR3 is TGTGCCAGCAGCGCTGACGAGGGCTACACCTTC. The chain has TRBV9 and TRBJ1-2; unclear D gene. This CDR3 region has 11 residues. The V gene's germline CDR1 is SGDLS and CDR2 YYNGEE. Trimming took off 3 bases at V and 8 bases at J, with 8 bases between the two ends.

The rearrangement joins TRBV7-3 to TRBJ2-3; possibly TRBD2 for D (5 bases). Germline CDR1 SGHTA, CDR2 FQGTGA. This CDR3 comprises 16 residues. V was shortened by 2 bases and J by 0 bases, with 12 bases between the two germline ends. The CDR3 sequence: CASSLGARESTDTQYF. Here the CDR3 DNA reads TGTGCCAGCAGCTTAGGAGCTAGGGAGAGCACAGATACGCAGTATTTT.

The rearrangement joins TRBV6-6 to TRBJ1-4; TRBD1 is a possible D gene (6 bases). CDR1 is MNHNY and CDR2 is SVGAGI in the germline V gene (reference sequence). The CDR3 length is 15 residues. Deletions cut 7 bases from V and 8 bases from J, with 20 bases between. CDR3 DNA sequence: TGTGCCAGCAACGCGGATCAGGGGTTTCGGGAAAAACTGTTTTTT. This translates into CASNADQGFREKLFF.

CDR3 sequence (DNA): TGTGCCAGCAGTGCTTGGGGACAGTCGAACACTGAAGCTTTCTTT. Its protein product is CASSAWGQSNTEAFF. The chain has TRBV2 and TRBJ1-1, with 7 bases aligning to TRBD1. This CDR3 is 15 amino acids long. The V segment lost 4 bases and the J segment 1 base; nucleotides outside the gene matches: 6. In germline, CDR1 is SNHLY, CDR2 FYNNEI.

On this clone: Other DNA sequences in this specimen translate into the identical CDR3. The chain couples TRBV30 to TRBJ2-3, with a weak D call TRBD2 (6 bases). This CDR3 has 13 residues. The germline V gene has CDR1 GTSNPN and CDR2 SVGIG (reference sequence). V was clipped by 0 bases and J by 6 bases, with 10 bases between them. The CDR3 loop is CAWSVSGRDTQYF. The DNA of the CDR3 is TGTGCCTGGAGTGTTTCGGGGAGGGATACGCAGTATTTT.

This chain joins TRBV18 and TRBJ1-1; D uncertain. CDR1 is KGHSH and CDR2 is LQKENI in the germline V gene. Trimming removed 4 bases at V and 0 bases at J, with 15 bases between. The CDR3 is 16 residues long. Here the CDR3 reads CASSLLGQVLNTEAFF. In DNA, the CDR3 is TGTGCCAGCTCACTACTCGGTCAGGTACTGAACACTGAAGCTTTCTTT. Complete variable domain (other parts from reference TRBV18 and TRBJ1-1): NAGVMQNPRHLVRRRGQEARLRCSPMKGHSHVYWYRQLPEEGLKFMVYLQKENIIDESGMPKERFSAEFPKEGPSILRIQQVVRGDSAAYFCASSLLGQVLNTEAFFGQGTRLTVV.

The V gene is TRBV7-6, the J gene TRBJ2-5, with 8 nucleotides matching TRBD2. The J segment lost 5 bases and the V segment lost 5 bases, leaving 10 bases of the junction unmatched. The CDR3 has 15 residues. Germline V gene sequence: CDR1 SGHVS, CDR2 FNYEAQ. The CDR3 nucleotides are TGTGCCAGCAGCATCTTAGCGGGGCCGTTGGAGACCCAGTACTTC. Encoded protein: CASSILAGPLETQYF.